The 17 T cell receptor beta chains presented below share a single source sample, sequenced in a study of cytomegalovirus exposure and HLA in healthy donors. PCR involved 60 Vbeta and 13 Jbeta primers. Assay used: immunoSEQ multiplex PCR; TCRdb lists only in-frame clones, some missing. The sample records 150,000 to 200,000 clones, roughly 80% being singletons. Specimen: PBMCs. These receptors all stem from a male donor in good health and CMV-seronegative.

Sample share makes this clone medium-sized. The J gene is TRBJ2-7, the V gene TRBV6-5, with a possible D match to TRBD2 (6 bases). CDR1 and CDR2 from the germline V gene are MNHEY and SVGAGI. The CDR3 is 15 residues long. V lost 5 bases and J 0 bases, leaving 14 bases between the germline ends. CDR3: CASSPEDGSSYEQYF. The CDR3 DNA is TGTGCCAGCAGTCCAGAGGACGGGAGCTCCTACGAGCAGTACTTC.

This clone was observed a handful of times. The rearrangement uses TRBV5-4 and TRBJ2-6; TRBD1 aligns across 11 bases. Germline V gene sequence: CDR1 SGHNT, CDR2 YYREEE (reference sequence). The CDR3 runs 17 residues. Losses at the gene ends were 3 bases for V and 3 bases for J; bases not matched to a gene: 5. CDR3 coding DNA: TGTGCCAGCAGCTCGGGACAGGGGGGCGATGGGGCCAACGTCCTGACTTTC. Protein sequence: CASSSGQGGDGANVLTF. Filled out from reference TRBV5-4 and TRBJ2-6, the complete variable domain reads ETGVTQSPTHLIKTRGQQVTLRCSSQSGHNTVSWYQQALGQGPQFIFQYYREEENGRGNFPPRFSGLQFPNYSSELNVNALELDDSALYLCASSSGQGGDGANVLTFGAGSRLTVL.

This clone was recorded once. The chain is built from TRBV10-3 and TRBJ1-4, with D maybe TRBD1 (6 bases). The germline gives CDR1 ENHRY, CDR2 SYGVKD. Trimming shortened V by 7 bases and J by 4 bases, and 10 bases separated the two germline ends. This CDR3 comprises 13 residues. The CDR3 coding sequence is TGTGCCATCACCCCGGACAGTAATGAAAAACTGTTTTTT. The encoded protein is CAITPDSNEKLFF.

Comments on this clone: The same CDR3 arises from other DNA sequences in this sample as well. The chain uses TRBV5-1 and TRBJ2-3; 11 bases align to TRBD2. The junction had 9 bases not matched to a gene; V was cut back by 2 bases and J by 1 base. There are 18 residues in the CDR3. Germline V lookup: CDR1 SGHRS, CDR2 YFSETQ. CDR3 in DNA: TGCGCCAGCAGCTTTGGGCTAGCGGGGGGAGCCGGCACAGATACGCAGTATTTT. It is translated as CASSFGLAGGAGTDTQYF.

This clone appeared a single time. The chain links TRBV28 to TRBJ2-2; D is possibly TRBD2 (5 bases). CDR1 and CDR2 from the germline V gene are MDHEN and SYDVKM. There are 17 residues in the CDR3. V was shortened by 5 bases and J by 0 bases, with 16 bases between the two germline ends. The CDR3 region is CASSSPRGYSNTGELFF. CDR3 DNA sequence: TGTGCCAGCAGTAGCCCACGGGGTTACTCGAACACCGGGGAGCTGTTTTTT.

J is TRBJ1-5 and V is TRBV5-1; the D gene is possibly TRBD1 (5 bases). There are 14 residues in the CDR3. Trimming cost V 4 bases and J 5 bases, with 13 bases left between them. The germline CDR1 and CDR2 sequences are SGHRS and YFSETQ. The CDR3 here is CASSRGERDQPQHF. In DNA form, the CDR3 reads TGCGCCAGCAGCCGGGGGGAGAGGGATCAGCCCCAGCATTTT.

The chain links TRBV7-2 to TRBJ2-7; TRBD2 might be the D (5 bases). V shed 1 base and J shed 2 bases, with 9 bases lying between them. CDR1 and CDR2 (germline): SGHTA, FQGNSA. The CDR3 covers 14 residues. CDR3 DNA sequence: TGTGCCAGCAGCTTAGTTGACGGGACCTACGAGCAGTACTTC. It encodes CASSLVDGTYEQYF.

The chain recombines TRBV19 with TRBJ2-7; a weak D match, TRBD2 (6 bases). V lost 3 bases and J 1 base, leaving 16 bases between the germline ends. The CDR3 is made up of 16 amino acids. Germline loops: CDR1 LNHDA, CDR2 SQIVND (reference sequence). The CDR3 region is CASSIKKRAESYEQYF. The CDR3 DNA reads TGTGCCAGTAGTATTAAAAAGCGGGCGGAATCCTACGAGCAGTACTTC.

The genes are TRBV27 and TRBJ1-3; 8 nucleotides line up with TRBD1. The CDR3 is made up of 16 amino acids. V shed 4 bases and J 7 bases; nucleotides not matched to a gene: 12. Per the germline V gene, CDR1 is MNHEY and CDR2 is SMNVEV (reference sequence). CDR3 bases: TGTGCCAGCAGTTCAAGGGGAGACAGGGGAGGGAACACCATATATTTT. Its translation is CASSSRGDRGGNTIYF.

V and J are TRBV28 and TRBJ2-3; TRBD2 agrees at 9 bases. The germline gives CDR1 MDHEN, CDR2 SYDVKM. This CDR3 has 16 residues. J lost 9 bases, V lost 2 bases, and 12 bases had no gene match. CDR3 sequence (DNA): TGTGCCAGCAGTTTAGACCCAGCGGGGGGAATGGAGACGCAGTATTTT. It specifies CASSLDPAGGMETQYF.

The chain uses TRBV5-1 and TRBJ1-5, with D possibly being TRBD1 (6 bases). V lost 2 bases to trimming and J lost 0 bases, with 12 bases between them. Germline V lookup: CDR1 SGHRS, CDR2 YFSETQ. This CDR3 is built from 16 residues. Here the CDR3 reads CASSFYPGDSNQPQHF. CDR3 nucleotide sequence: TGCGCCAGCAGCTTCTATCCAGGGGATAGCAATCAGCCCCAGCATTTT.

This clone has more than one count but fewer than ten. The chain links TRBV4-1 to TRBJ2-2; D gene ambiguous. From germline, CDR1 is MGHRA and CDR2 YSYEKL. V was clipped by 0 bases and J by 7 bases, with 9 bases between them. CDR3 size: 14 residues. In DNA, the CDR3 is TGCGCCAGCAGCCAAGATCGGTTTTACGGGGAGCTGTTTTTT. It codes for CASSQDRFYGELFF.

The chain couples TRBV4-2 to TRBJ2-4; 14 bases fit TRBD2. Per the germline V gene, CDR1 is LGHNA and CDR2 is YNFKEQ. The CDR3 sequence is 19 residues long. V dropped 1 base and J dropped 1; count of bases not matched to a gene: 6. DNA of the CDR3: TGTGCCAGCAGCCAAGTCGTGACTAGCGGGAGGGCGGCCAAAAACATTCAGTACTTC. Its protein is CASSQVVTSGRAAKNIQYF.

In nucleotides, the CDR3 is TGTGCCAGCAGCTCTTTAGCGGGAGGGCGGACAGATACGCAGTATTTT. Translating gives CASSSLAGGRTDTQYF. J is TRBJ2-3 and V is TRBV7-8; 11 bases fit TRBD2. The CDR3 length is 16 residues. Germline V gene data show CDR1 as SGHVS and CDR2 as FQNEAQ. J was trimmed by 3 bases and V by 4 bases; bases with no gene match: 6.

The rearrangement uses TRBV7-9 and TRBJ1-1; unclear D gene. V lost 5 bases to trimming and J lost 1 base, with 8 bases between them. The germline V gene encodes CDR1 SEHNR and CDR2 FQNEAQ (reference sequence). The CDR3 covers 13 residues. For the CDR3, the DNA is TGTGCCAGCAGCCGACCGGGGAACACTGAAGCTTTCTTT. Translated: CASSRPGNTEAFF.

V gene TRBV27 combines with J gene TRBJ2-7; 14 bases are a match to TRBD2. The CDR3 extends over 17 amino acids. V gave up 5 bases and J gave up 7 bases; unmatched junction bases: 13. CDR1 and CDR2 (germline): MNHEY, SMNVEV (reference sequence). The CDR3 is CASSPRLAGGPVWEQYF. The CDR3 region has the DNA TGTGCCAGCAGTCCGAGACTAGCGGGAGGGCCCGTTTGGGAGCAGTACTTC.

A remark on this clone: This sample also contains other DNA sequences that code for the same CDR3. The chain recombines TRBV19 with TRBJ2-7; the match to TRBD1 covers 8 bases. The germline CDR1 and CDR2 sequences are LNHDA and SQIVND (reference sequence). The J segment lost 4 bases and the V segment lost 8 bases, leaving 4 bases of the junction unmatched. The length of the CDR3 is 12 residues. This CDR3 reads CASGTGGYEQYF. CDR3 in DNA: TGTGCCAGTGGGACAGGAGGTTACGAGCAGTACTTC.